This T cell receptor (beta chain) was obtained from a study of blood T cell repertoires in COVID-19. Study-wide context: PBMCs, B-cell-depleted T cells, or T cells provided the cDNA or gDNA that made up the material.

In the original processing: Nucleated cell counts were estimated from reference gene primer amplification. TCRdb's table, derived via immunoSEQ multiplex PCR, lists solely in-frame clones and lacks some. The V and J calls and clone size were taken over from that table, and D and trimming were inferred from the DNA. Of more than 100,000 clones in the sample, around 90% were seen once. The germline CDR1 and CDR2 sequences are SGHTS and YDEGEE. This CDR3 has 17 residues. Trimming took off 3 bases at V and 2 bases at J, with 19 bases between the two ends. V is TRBV5-8 and J is TRBJ2-3; D is uncertain. Sample: peripheral blood. This TCR was sampled from a man in his fifties or sixties in a cohort sampled during active COVID-19. Here the CDR3 DNA reads TGTGCCAGCAGCTCACGTACCACCTTCCAGATCACAGATACGCAGTATTTT. Protein: CASSSRTTFQITDTQYF.